This T cell receptor (beta chain) stems from a study of shared clonotypes between healthy human individuals (dated by TCRdb to about 2020). About the study as a whole: A couple of women and three men aged 18 to 49 years were included in the cohort. For each donor, CD4 naive and CD4 memory were each run on three plates, CD8 naive on two plates, and CD8 memory on one plate. Blood TCR repertoires of about 5 healthy adults were deeply sequenced to estimate repertoire size and the extent of clonotype sharing between individuals. Different laboratories and diverse techniques were used to prepare libraries and sequence TCR repertoires, to increase sequencing depth and limit assay-specific biases. Leukapheresis yielded between about 0.9 and 10 billion PBMCs per donor.

Using the deep immunoSEQ assay, TCR CDR3 regions were amplified from genomic DNA by multiplex PCR. Extracted genomic DNA from each cell subset was spread evenly across all wells of several immunoSEQ 96-well plates, with each plate serving as a replicate. For sorted subsets, each replicate PCR was loaded with 150 to 250 ng genomic DNA, equivalent to about 33,000 T cell genomes. Purified libraries were quantified with a Qubit 3.0 fluorometer, sized on a Bioanalyzer 2100, and re-quantified with the KAPA Library Quantification kit. Every immunoSEQ 96-well plate was sequenced on a separate single-read 150-cycle Illumina NextSeq 550 flow cell. The study's processing was this. The immunoSEQ output contained only junctional sequences without quality scores, so filtering could not match that applied to full-length reads. To assign V/J genes and CDR3, sequences were annotated using PyIR, a Python wrapper for IgBLAST v1.9, with IMGT germline references. Any read was removed if the V/J assignment was weak (E-value above 1e-6), the CDR3 was missing, or the read contained stop codons, out-of-frame junctions, or ambiguous translated residues. V3J clonotypes were defined as sequences sharing the same inferred V gene, J gene, and CDR3 amino acid sequence. The percentage overlap between two repertoires was calculated by dividing the number of shared unique clonotypes by the size of the smaller repertoire. RTK rarefaction, the Chao1 estimator, and Recon v2.1 estimates of unobserved clonotypes were used to assess repertoire richness. Generation probabilities were computed with OLGA for all TCRbeta clonotypes obtained by the gDNA method from several donors. Here the immuneACCESS table is served through TCRdb, limited to in-frame sequences with V and J called. Missing clones are a known gap in these copies; in checked studies unresolved V genes cover under half, and the rest lacks a known reason. D and trimming come from the DNA, and the V and J calls and clone size come from that table. The sample table shows roughly 650,000 clones, and more than 95% are seen once. The ten biggest clones cover around 0.058% of the sample.

The donors were healthy, HIV-negative adults who had no recently reported acute infections or vaccinations. Every donor was a Caucasian adult living in Nashville, Tennessee, USA. CD4+ T cells were enriched by magnetic negative selection; naive cells were then positively selected on CD45RA, and the negative fraction formed the memory subset. After blood collection by leukapheresis, PBMCs were isolated using Ficoll-Histopaque density gradient centrifugation and then cryopreserved in the vapor phase of liquid nitrogen. Analytical flow cytometry was used to check the purity and quantity of every magnetically sorted T cell population. Each sorted fraction had its genomic DNA isolated and then quantified by UV absorbance on a Nanodrop 2000c. For this chain, trimming is 3 bases at the V end and 0 bases at the J end, and the number of junction bases without a gene match is 2. Per the germline V gene, KGHSH is the CDR1 and LQKENI is the CDR2. The CDR3 has 15 amino acids, counting the end cysteine and phenylalanine. Of the read, only the CDR3 DNA is kept; its 45 bases are in frame from base 1.

General conclusions and limits of the study: Incomplete sequencing was indicated by rarefaction of sorted-subset datasets, despite the large sequencing depth. Sharing across a handful of donors was observed for around 4.8% of naive CD4, under 4% of naive CD8, over 2% of memory CD4, and less than 0.45% of memory CD8 clonotypes. Only blood was sampled, and tissue TCR repertoires likely differ from those in blood. Compared with non-shared clonotypes, clonotypes shared by all four sorted-subset donors had higher generation probabilities. Naive subsets generally had larger estimated clonotype richness than memory subsets did. Because the study included a small number of donors, the genetic and exposure-history diversity represented was limited. Pairwise subsampling indicated that sequencing depth was expected to affect the degree of clonotype sharing among donors.

For this clone: It lacks a known antigen. No base-level quality is on record; no much larger clone is a single base apart. The identical CDR3 is also encoded by other nucleotide sequences in the sample.

This TCR was recovered from a woman under 40 in good health. This receptor chain uses TRBV18 and TRBJ2-7, with 10 bases aligning to TRBD2. The sequencing sample was made of naive CD4+ T cells sorted from blood. The cell subset or site label for this specimen denotes: CD45RA+ positively selected. For the CDR3, the sequence is CASSPRTSGSYEQYF. The sequenced DNA is TGTGCCAGCTCACCGAGGACTAGCGGCTCCTACGAGCAGTACTTC.